This T cell receptor (beta chain) was documented in a study of blood T cell repertoires in COVID-19. Study-wide background: Whether acute or convalescent, the COVID-19 samples came from the United States, Italy and Spain. In each case, the material was cDNA or gDNA derived from T cells, B-cell-depleted T cells, or PBMCs.

Per the authors' pipeline: Reference gene primer amplification gave nucleated cell count estimates. TCRdb keeps only in-frame clones here, not all; method: immunoSEQ multiplex PCR. V, J and clone size are taken as reported in that table, and D and trimming were inferred from the DNA itself. The sample has 75,000 to 100,000 clones; around 80% are singletons. The CDR3 has 15 amino acids. V lost 2 bases to trimming and J lost 6 bases; unmatched junction nucleotides: 5. This clone was found a few times. The sequencing input was peripheral blood. This clonotype originated in a human donor in a cohort sampled during active COVID-19. V is TRBV23-1 and J is TRBJ1-5; 9 bases agree with TRBD1. TRBV23-1 is sorted into the ORF group, with uncertain function. CDR3 in amino acids: CASSQVETGGQPQHF. CDR3 bases: TGCGCCAGCAGTCAAGTTGAGACAGGGGGTCAGCCCCAGCATTTT.